The rows below give T cell receptor beta chains drawn from one sample of a study of blood T cell repertoires in COVID-19. The protocol was immunoSEQ multiplex PCR, while the TCRdb copy is restricted to in-frame clones and leaves out a portion. Among approximately 200,000 clones listed, 84% were seen once. The specimen sequenced was peripheral blood. All receptors come from a woman aged 25 to 39 who had recovered from COVID-19. Both conserved end residues are part of each CDR3. D genes are given only for firm matches. Size is stated for part of the rows, as once, few or many counts, or as a class when the clone is expanded.

>TRBV6-5|TRBJ1-1|once|NA
TGTGCCAGCAGACCCGGGGAAGGCCGGAACACTGAAGCTTTCTTT
CASRPGEGRNTEAFF
>TRBV30|TRBJ1-6|once|TRBD1
TGTGCCGGGAGGGGACAGGGTAATTCACCCCTCCACTTT
CAGRGQGNSPLHF
>TRBV29-1|TRBJ2-3|NA|NA
TGCAGCGTTCCCGAGGGGACTAGCACAGATACGCAGTATTTT
CSVPEGTSTDTQYF
>TRBV28|TRBJ2-5|NA|TRBD2
TGTGCCAGCAGTTTATTAGAGGGAGGGACTAGAGGGGAAGAGACCCAGTACTTC
CASSLLEGGTRGEETQYF
>TRBV6-4|TRBJ2-7|NA|NA
TGTGCCAGCAGTGAGCTGGCGGGATCCTATGAGCAGTACTTC
CASSELAGSYEQYF
>TRBV28|TRBJ1-2|NA|NA
TGTGCCAGCAGTTTGGCACAGGATAACTATGGCTACACCTTC
CASSLAQDNYGYTF
>TRBV5-1|TRBJ2-3|NA|TRBD2
TGCGCCAGCAGCATGGGACTAGCGGAGAGCACAGATACGCAGTATTTT
CASSMGLAESTDTQYF
>TRBV11-2|TRBJ2-5|NA|NA
TGTGCCAGCAGCCATTACAGGAAACAAGAGACCCAGTACTTC
CASSHYRKQETQYF
>TRBV10-2|TRBJ2-7|few|NA
TGCGCCACCCAAGGGGGGGTAGGCTACGAGCAGTACTTC
CATQGGVGYEQYF
>TRBV18|TRBJ2-3|NA|NA
TGTGCCAGCTCAGGCTCCACAGATACGCAGTATTTT
CASSGSTDTQYF
>TRBV9|TRBJ1-2|NA|NA
TGTGCCAGCAGCGTAACCGAGTCGTACTATGGCTACACCTTC
CASSVTESYYGYTF
>TRBV24-1|TRBJ2-7|NA|TRBD1
TGTGCCACCAGTGATTTGCGCCGACAGGGGGCCCACGAGCAGTACTTC
CATSDLRRQGAHEQYF
>TRBV30|TRBJ2-3|NA|NA
TGTGCCTGGTCTCTGGGGGGAGTGACAGATACGCAGTATTTT
CAWSLGGVTDTQYF
>TRBV7-3|TRBJ2-7|NA|TRBD1
TGTGCCAGCAGCCTTTCGGGACAGGGAATATACGAGCAGTACTTC
CASSLSGQGIYEQYF
>TRBV28|TRBJ1-3|once|TRBD1
TGTGCCAGCAGTGCCGGGACAGCCGCATTCTCTGGAAACACCATATATTTT
CASSAGTAAFSGNTIYF
>TRBV5-1|TRBJ2-7|few|TRBD1
TGCGCCAGCAGCTTGGAACGGACAGGAAACTACGAGCAGTACTTC
CASSLERTGNYEQYF
>TRBV6-5|TRBJ2-1|NA|TRBD1
TGTGCCAGCAGTTACGGGACAGGGGCGACCAATGAGCAGTTCTTC
CASSYGTGATNEQFF
>TRBV9|TRBJ1-5|NA|NA
TGTGCCAGCAGCCCAGGGGTGGGGGCTAGCAATCAGCCCCAGCATTTT
CASSPGVGASNQPQHF
>TRBV4-2|TRBJ2-5|NA|NA
TGTGCCAGCAGCCAAGATCCTGCGGGCGCAGAGACCCAGTACTTC
CASSQDPAGAETQYF
>TRBV28|TRBJ2-1|NA|TRBD2
TGTGCCAGCAGCCCAATCGGACTAGCGGGCTGGGGCAACTACAATGAGCAGTTCTTC
CASSPIGLAGWGNYNEQFF
>TRBV5-1|TRBJ2-5|NA|NA
TGCGCCAGCAGCTGGGGGGAGGTGGCCCAAGAGACCCAGTACTTC
CASSWGEVAQETQYF
>TRBV7-2|TRBJ2-1|NA|NA
TGTGCCAGCACCCTAAATGAGCAGTTCTTC
CASTLNEQFF
>TRBV19|TRBJ1-4|NA|NA
TGTGCCAGTAGTAATACAGATTGGGATGAAAAACTGTTTTTT
CASSNTDWDEKLFF
>TRBV24-1|TRBJ2-3|NA|TRBD2
TGTGCCACCAGTGATTTCACGGCTAGCGGGAGCACAGATACGCAGTATTTT
CATSDFTASGSTDTQYF
>TRBV15|TRBJ1-2|NA|NA
TGTGCCACCAGCAGTCCCTTCGGGACTGCCCGGAGGAACTATGGCTACACCTTC
CATSSPFGTARRNYGYTF
>TRBV7-9|TRBJ2-5|NA|TRBD1
TGTGCCAGCAACCCACAGGGGAACCCTACGACCCAGTACTTC
CASNPQGNPTTQYF
>TRBV28|TRBJ2-1|NA|NA
TGTGCCAGCACCGGCGGGGTAGCGTTTGTTGAGCAGTTCTTC
CASTGGVAFVEQFF
>TRBV11-2|TRBJ1-2|NA|NA
TGTGCCAGCAGCTTAGATCACTCCAGGGGAGGGGATGGCTACACCTTC
CASSLDHSRGGDGYTF
>TRBV5-1|TRBJ2-7|NA|TRBD1
TGCGCCAGCAGCTTGGTGGTAGGAACAGGGGTCTACGAGCAGTACTTC
CASSLVVGTGVYEQYF
>TRBV9|TRBJ1-3|NA|NA
TGTGCCAGCAGCGACAGAAACTCTGGAAACACCATATATTTT
CASSDRNSGNTIYF
>TRBV25-1|TRBJ1-2|NA|TRBD1
TGTGCCAGCAGTGAATTGACAGGGGGCGCTTACTATGGCTACACCTTC
CASSELTGGAYYGYTF
>TRBV5-1|TRBJ2-1|once|NA
TGCGCCAGCAGCCTAGGACGGGACTACAATGAGCAGTTCTTC
CASSLGRDYNEQFF
>TRBV11-2|TRBJ2-1|NA|TRBD2
TGTGCCAGCAGCTTAGACCCGGGGGGGGGATCCCTTGGGGATGAGCAGTTCTTC
CASSLDPGGGSLGDEQFF
>TRBV7-9|TRBJ1-2|NA|TRBD1
TGTGCCAGCAGCTACAACAGGGGGTGGATCTATGGCTACACCTTC
CASSYNRGWIYGYTF
>TRBV5-6|TRBJ2-3|once|TRBD1
TGTGCCAGCAGTCAGACAGGGTGGGACACAGATACGCAGTATTTT
CASSQTGWDTDTQYF
>TRBV27|TRBJ2-2|NA|NA
TGTGCCAGCAGTTTTAGTCTAGCGAACACCGGGGAGCTGTTTTTT
CASSFSLANTGELFF
>TRBV7-2|TRBJ2-7|few|NA
TGTGCCAGCAGCCCTCTAGCGGGACAGGACGAGCAGTACTTC
CASSPLAGQDEQYF
>TRBV12-3/TRBV12-4|TRBJ1-2|few|TRBD1
TGTGCCAGCAGTGACAGGGACTATGGCTACACCTTC
CASSDRDYGYTF
>TRBV28|TRBJ2-1|NA|NA
TGTGCCAGCAGTGACCCTACCGGGTGTGAGTTCTTC
CASSDPTGCEFF
>TRBV4-2|TRBJ1-1|NA|NA
TGTGCCAGCAGCCAAGGTGGACAAGGGAGGGACACTGAAGCTTTCTTT
CASSQGGQGRDTEAFF
>TRBV7-3|TRBJ1-4|NA|NA
TGTGCCAGCAGCGAAACAGGGAGTGCTAATGAAAAACTGTTTTTT
CASSETGSANEKLFF
>TRBV19|TRBJ2-5|NA|NA
TGTGCCAGTAGTAACCGCCAGGGTAAAGAGACCCAGTACTTC
CASSNRQGKETQYF
>TRBV7-6|TRBJ1-6|NA|TRBD1
TGTGCCAGCAGCCCCAGGGACAGAGTACTCTCCTATAATTCACCCCTCCACTTT
CASSPRDRVLSYNSPLHF
>TRBV9|TRBJ2-5|NA|TRBD2
TGTGCCAGCAGTCGGGGGGGGCCCGCCCTTCAAGAGACCCAGTACTTC
CASSRGGPALQETQYF
>TRBV7-2|TRBJ1-2|NA|NA
TGTGCCAGCAGCTTGGGCTACGGCTATGGCTACACCTTC
CASSLGYGYGYTF
>TRBV7-9|TRBJ2-1|NA|TRBD2
TGTGCCAGCACTAGCGGGAACTACAATGAGCAGTTCTTC
CASTSGNYNEQFF
>TRBV7-3|TRBJ2-1|NA|TRBD2
TGTGCCAGCAGCCCAGCGGGAGCACCGTACAATGAGCAGTTCTTC
CASSPAGAPYNEQFF
>TRBV19|TRBJ2-7|NA|TRBD1
TGTGCCAGTAGTATTAGACAGGGCCTCAACGAGCAGTACTTC
CASSIRQGLNEQYF
>TRBV6-5|TRBJ1-3|NA|NA
TGTGCCAGCAGTTACGGCAGGGCTGGAAACACCATATATTTT
CASSYGRAGNTIYF
>TRBV7-2|TRBJ2-7|NA|TRBD1
TGTGCCAGCAGCGGGACAGGGGGCTTTGGCGAGCAGTACTTC
CASSGTGGFGEQYF
>TRBV28|TRBJ2-1|NA|TRBD2
TGTGCCAGCAGTCGAATAGCGGGAGTGGGGAACAATGAGCAGTTCTTC
CASSRIAGVGNNEQFF
>TRBV30|TRBJ1-2|NA|NA
TGTGCCTGGAGTGTAGCAGGGGTGGGTGGCTACACCTTC
CAWSVAGVGGYTF
>TRBV19|TRBJ1-2|once|TRBD1
TGTGCCAGTGCAGGGGGCGGCTTGTACTATGGCTACACCTTC
CASAGGGLYYGYTF
>TRBV5-1|TRBJ2-1|NA|NA
TGCGCCAGCAGGGCCACCTCCTACAATGAGCAGTTCTTC
CASRATSYNEQFF
>TRBV12-3/TRBV12-4|TRBJ1-3|NA|NA
TGTGCCAGCAGTTTCAGGGGAGGAAACACCATATATTTT
CASSFRGGNTIYF
>TRBV5-1|TRBJ2-5|NA|TRBD2
TGCGCCAGCAGCCGGACTAGCGGGATAGCGCGAGAGACCCAGTACTTC
CASSRTSGIARETQYF
>TRBV7-9|TRBJ1-5|NA|TRBD1
TGTGCCAGCAGCTCCGGGACAGATATCAATCAGCCCCAGCATTTT
CASSSGTDINQPQHF